What follows describes a single TCR beta chain. This sample is drawn from a study of blood T cell repertoires in COVID-19. On the study more broadly: Acute-phase and convalescent COVID-19 samples originated in the United States, Italy and Spain.

How the authors handled the data: Reference gene primer amplification in the assay estimated nucleated cell counts. Only in-frame clones appear in the TCRdb table, and some are missing; sequencing was by immunoSEQ multiplex PCR. V and J calls and clone size are given by that table; D and trimming were obtained from the DNA. Found here are roughly 160,000 clones, 65% to 85% of them singletons; the top ten hold about 11%. This CDR3 is 16 amino acids long. With V trimmed by 3 bases and J by 0 bases, 5 bases remained unmatched. CDR1 and CDR2 from the germline V gene are LNHNV and YYDKDF (reference sequence).

Sequencing used peripheral blood. This chain uses TRBV15 with TRBJ1-1; 9 nucleotides agree with TRBD1. This receptor was identified in a man aged 65 to 85 with active or convalescent COVID-19. The CDR3 DNA is TGTGCCACCAGCAGGGGACAGGGAACCCTGAACACTGAAGCTTTCTTT. Translation: CATSRGQGTLNTEAFF.